The T cell receptor (beta chain) under discussion was sequenced for a study of OX40 agonist ivuxolimab in advanced cancers. For the wider study: The costimulatory receptor OX40 (CD134) was targeted by ivuxolimab, a fully human IgG2 agonistic monoclonal antibody. Intravenous ivuxolimab was administered to patients every 2 weeks at six dose levels: 0.01, 0.1, 0.3, 1.5, 3 and 10 mg/kg. Among the approximately 54 dose-escalation patients, around 19 had hepatocellular carcinoma, about 15 melanoma, 9 renal cell carcinoma and 9 head and neck cancer. A male proportion of 75% to 85% and a mean age of approximately 60 years, ranging from 23 to 79, were recorded for the dose-escalation cohort. Prior anti-PD-1, anti-PD-L1 or anti-CTLA-4 therapy was permitted, and checkpoint inhibitors had been received by about 44% of dose-escalation patients. Three dose-escalation patients achieved partial responses, one with hepatocellular carcinoma and two with cutaneous melanoma. The purpose of peripheral TCRbeta sequencing was to test whether ivuxolimab changed TCR sequence diversity and led to clonal T-cell expansion. The paper covers the monotherapy dose-escalation part of the phase I ivuxolimab trial, which included N = 52 patients. Results and caveats for the whole study, not just this receptor: Clonal expansion of both CD4+ and CD8+ blood T cells was observed from baseline to week 6 at doses 0.1 to 3.0 mg/kg. The antigen specificity of the clonally expanded peripheral T cells was not determined. After ivuxolimab, CD8+ T cells had more expanded clones than CD4+ T cells on average. In the 0.1-3.0 mg/kg groups, partial responders had among the lowest normalized peripheral clonal expansion, particularly in CD8+ T cells. Low levels of normalized T-cell clonal expansion were also seen in some patients who did not respond.

For sequencing of the TCRbeta CDR3 region, genomic DNA was extracted from the sorted cells. The immunoSEQ Assay was used to sequence the TCRbeta CDR3 regions. In TCRdb, the immuneACCESS table is reduced to in-frame sequences with V and J assigned. These tables do not hold every clone; where another copy was compared, an unresolved V gene accounts for under half, and the others remain unexplained. This sample comprises roughly 29,000 clones, about nine tenths of them detected only once. Roughly 10% of the sample goes to the ten largest clones. CDR1 and CDR2 were assigned from the germline V gene as MDHEN and SYDVKM. Inclusive of the bounding cysteine and phenylalanine, the CDR3 is 14 residues long. Only the CDR3 portion is preserved as DNA: 42 bases, with reading frame beginning at the first base. Trimming removed 4 bases from V and 1 base from J, leaving 10 bases between the germline ends. Details on this clone: Its recognized antigen is unknown. The input lacks base qualities; no much larger clone sits a single base away.

The trial excluded patients who had a history of autoimmune disease or who were on systemic immunosuppression. Peripheral blood for TCR sequencing was collected from all dose cohorts at baseline, on cycle 4 day 1, and on cycle 7 day 1. The samples were taken from a phase I, first-in-human, multicenter, open-label dose-escalation trial of ivuxolimab. Adults with locally advanced or metastatic head and neck squamous cell, hepatocellular, melanoma or renal cell carcinoma were enrolled in the trial. Before TCR sequencing, CD4+ T cells and CD8+ T cells from peripheral blood were sorted into separate populations.

The sequencing here drew on CD4+ or CD8+ T cells sorted from blood, taken in a trial of the OX40 agonist ivuxolimab. Here the chain combines TRBV28 and TRBJ1-1; possibly the D gene is TRBD1, per 5 matching bases. This clonotype originated in an adult with an advanced solid tumor such as melanoma, head and neck, liver or kidney cancer. The CDR3 region has the sequence CASSWQGSNTEAFF. The DNA sequence is given as TGTGCCAGCAGTTGGCAGGGCTCGAACACTGAAGCTTTCTTT.